This TCR beta chain is drawn from a study of blood T cell repertoires in COVID-19. Study summary: In each case, the material was cDNA or gDNA derived from T cells, B-cell-depleted T cells, or PBMCs.

V shed 6 bases and J shed 0 bases, with 11 bases lying between them. Looked up from germline, CDR1 is ENHRY and CDR2 is SYGVKD. The CDR3 covers 15 residues. Assay: immunoSEQ multiplex PCR; the TCRdb copy retains only in-frame clones and omits some. The data show some 160,000 clones, 80% seen once. The chain combines TRBV10-3 with TRBJ2-2; tentatively, D is TRBD2 (5 bases). Sample: peripheral blood. This sequence originates from a woman aged 50 to 65 with acute or convalescent COVID-19. CDR3 loop: CAISDPGTNTGELFF. The DNA of the CDR3 is TGTGCCATCAGCGATCCGGGGACGAACACCGGGGAGCTGTTTTTT.